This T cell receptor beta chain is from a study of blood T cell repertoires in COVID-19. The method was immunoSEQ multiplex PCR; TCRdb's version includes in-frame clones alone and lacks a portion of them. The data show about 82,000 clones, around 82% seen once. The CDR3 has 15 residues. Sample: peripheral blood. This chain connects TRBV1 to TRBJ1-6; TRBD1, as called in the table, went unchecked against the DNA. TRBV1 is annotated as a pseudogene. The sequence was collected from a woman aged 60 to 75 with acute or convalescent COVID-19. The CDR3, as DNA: TGCACCAGCAGCCAAGAGGCCCCAACTAATTCACCCCTCCACTTT. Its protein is CTSSQEAPTNSPLHF.